The rows below give T cell receptor beta chains drawn from one sample of a study of T-cell memory formation after mild COVID-19. MiXCR, run by TCRdb on the 5' RACE reads, gives a single entry per CDR3 protein. The sample lists about 560,000 distinct CDR3 sequences; 15% to 20% were seen once. Material for sequencing was PBMCs or a T cell subset sorted from them (not recorded which). The receptors were gathered from an adult woman who had mild COVID-19 (a few samples of this study predate the infection). Cell type and time point are not known. CDR3s include the opening cysteine and the closing phenylalanine or tryptophan. A D gene is named only where the DNA matches it firmly. Expanded clones are given a class, and other clones once, few, many or no size at all.

TRBV13,NA,TRBJ2-7,NA,CASSLRAQGSTEQYF,TGTGCCAGCAGCCTAAGGGCACAGGGCTCGACCGAGCAGTACTTC
TRBV5-4,NA,TRBJ1-2,TRBD1,CASSLGRGAGNYGYTF,TGTGCCAGCAGCTTGGGCAGGGGGGCAGGGAACTATGGCTACACCTTC
TRBV7-3,few,TRBJ2-3,NA,CASSRSGLPLDTQYF,TGTGCCAGCAGCCGAAGCGGTCTACCCCTAGATACGCAGTATTTT
TRBV12-3/TRBV12-4,NA,TRBJ2-7,NA,CASSLGYLYFSYEQYF,TGTGCCAGCAGTTTAGGCTACCTCTATTTCTCCTACGAGCAGTACTTC
TRBV7-6,NA,TRBJ1-2,TRBD1,CASSPTGGLWYGYTF,TGTGCCAGCAGCCCAACAGGGGGGTTATGGTATGGCTACACCTTC
TRBV20-1,few,TRBJ1-2,NA,CSVDYVPSGDGYTF,TGCAGTGTTGACTACGTACCCTCTGGGGATGGCTACACCTTC
TRBV7-2,few,TRBJ2-3,NA,CASSLMKGGYTQYF,TGTGCCAGCAGCTTGATGAAGGGGGGGTATACGCAGTATTTT
TRBV20-1,NA,TRBJ2-1,TRBD2,CSAIGTSGRDNEQFF,TGCAGTGCTATCGGGACTAGCGGGAGGGACAATGAGCAGTTCTTC
TRBV11-1,few,TRBJ2-1,TRBD1,CASSPRDRDNEQFF,TGTGCCAGCAGCCCCCGGGACAGAGACAATGAGCAGTTCTTC
TRBV20-1,once,TRBJ2-7,TRBD2,CSASPGLGVYEQYF,TGCAGTGCTAGTCCGGGACTAGGTGTGTACGAGCAGTACTTC
TRBV29-1,NA,TRBJ2-2,NA,CSVEGGNTGELFF,TGCAGCGTTGAAGGCGGGAACACCGGGGAGCTGTTTTTT
TRBV6-5,NA,TRBJ1-1,NA,CASSYDRGRNTEAFF,TGTGCCAGCAGTTACGATAGGGGGAGGAACACTGAAGCTTTCTTT
TRBV9,NA,TRBJ1-1,TRBD1,CASTEGTGWTEAFF,TGTGCCAGCACCGAGGGGACAGGGTGGACTGAAGCTTTCTTT
TRBV27,NA,TRBJ1-2,NA,CASKSFTGGFYGYTF,TGTGCCAGCAAATCCTTTACGGGGGGCTTTTATGGCTACACCTTC
TRBV5-4,few,TRBJ1-2,NA,CASSPEWANYGYTF,TGTGCCAGCAGCCCGGAGTGGGCTAACTATGGCTACACCTTC
TRBV7-9,few,TRBJ1-1,NA,CASSLGGALGTEAFF,TGTGCCAGCAGCTTAGGGGGGGCGTTAGGCACTGAAGCTTTCTTT
TRBV3-1,NA,TRBJ2-2,TRBD2,CASSQPGTSGGLSGELFF,TGTGCCAGCAGCCAACCCGGGACTAGCGGGGGGTTAAGCGGGGAGCTGTTTTTT
TRBV28,few,TRBJ2-5,TRBD1,CASSQEGQGEIGLRVLGETQYF,TGTGCCAGCAGTCAGGAGGGACAGGGGGAAATCGGTCTCCGGGTCTTAGGGGAGACCCAGTACTTC
TRBV6-5,few,TRBJ2-1,NA,CASSALGEQFF,TGTGCCAGCAGTGCCCTAGGCGAGCAGTTCTTC
TRBV7-9,few,TRBJ2-7,TRBD1,CASSLVLRGRYEQYF,TGTGCCAGCAGCTTAGTCCTCAGGGGGCGGTACGAGCAGTACTTC
TRBV2,few,TRBJ2-1,NA,CASSEGDYNEQFF,TGTGCCAGCAGTGAAGGCGACTACAATGAGCAGTTCTTC
TRBV12-3/TRBV12-4,NA,TRBJ2-3,NA,CASIPIGVPLTDTQYF,TGTGCCAGCATCCCGATCGGGGTCCCTCTCACAGATACGCAGTATTTT
TRBV10-3,NA,TRBJ1-2,TRBD1,CAIRGTGQNYGYTF,TGTGCCATCAGGGGGACAGGCCAAAACTATGGCTACACCTTC
TRBV5-1,few,TRBJ1-6,NA,CASSADSSYNSPLHF,TGCGCCAGCAGCGCGGACAGCTCCTATAATTCACCCCTCCACTTT
TRBV6-5,NA,TRBJ2-2,NA,CASRSPPDPTNTGELFF,TGTGCCAGCAGATCCCCTCCCGACCCGACGAACACCGGGGAGCTGTTTTTT
TRBV7-6,NA,TRBJ1-3,TRBD1,CASSLATGPSGNTIYF,TGTGCCAGCAGCTTGGCGACAGGGCCCTCTGGAAACACCATATATTTT
TRBV19,NA,TRBJ2-5,NA,CASSISGGPRKGDQYF,TGTGCCAGTAGTATTTCCGGGGGCCCCAGGAAAGGTGACCAGTACTTC
TRBV20-1,NA,TRBJ2-1,TRBD2,CSAGRASGSREQFF,TGCAGTGCGGGGCGGGCTAGCGGGAGCCGGGAGCAGTTCTTC
TRBV5-1,many,TRBJ2-7,NA,CASSLESYEQYF,TGTGCCAGCAGTTTAGAGTCCTACGAGCAGTACTTC
TRBV12-3/TRBV12-4,NA,TRBJ1-6,NA,CASSLVVGGYNSPLHF,TGTGCCAGCAGTTTGGTCGTCGGAGGGTATAATTCACCCCTCCACTTT
TRBV6-6,NA,TRBJ1-1,NA,CASSYEGRGTEAFF,TGTGCCAGCAGTTACGAGGGGAGGGGAACTGAAGCTTTCTTT
TRBV2,few,TRBJ2-2,NA,CASSAWRELFF,TGTGCCAGCAGTGCCTGGAGGGAGCTGTTTTTT
TRBV20-1,few,TRBJ2-3,TRBD2,CSARGRYSGGRTDTQYF,TGCAGTGCTAGAGGCCGGTATAGCGGGGGACGCACAGATACGCAGTATTTT
TRBV12-3/TRBV12-4,few,TRBJ2-7,NA,CASGLTGKGLEQYF,TGTGCCAGCGGGCTAACAGGGAAGGGACTTGAGCAGTACTTC
TRBV6-5,NA,TRBJ2-1,TRBD2,CASRRTLAGAYNEQFF,TGTGCCAGCAGACGGACACTAGCGGGGGCCTACAATGAGCAGTTCTTC
TRBV5-1,NA,TRBJ2-2,NA,CASSLIKGGHTGELFF,TGCGCCAGCAGCCTGATCAAGGGGGGACACACCGGGGAGCTGTTTTTT
TRBV27,many,TRBJ1-5,NA,CASSPRTVDQPQHF,TGTGCCAGCAGTCCTAGGACTGTTGATCAGCCCCAGCATTTT
TRBV7-3,NA,TRBJ2-1,NA,CASSLRGATRGNEQFF,TGTGCCAGCAGCTTGAGAGGGGCCACGAGGGGCAATGAGCAGTTCTTC
TRBV29-1,NA,TRBJ2-7,TRBD2,CSVGKIRAGFAYEQYF,TGCAGCGTTGGTAAAATCAGAGCGGGGTTCGCCTACGAGCAGTACTTC
TRBV6-2/TRBV6-3,NA,TRBJ2-7,NA,CASSYRDNYEQYF,TGTGCCAGCAGTTACCGGGACAACTACGAGCAGTACTTC
TRBV15,many,TRBJ2-5,NA,CATSRGQETQYF,TGTGCCACCAGTAGGGGACAAGAGACCCAGTACTTC
TRBV12-3/TRBV12-4,few,TRBJ1-1,NA,CASSFRGRAKAAFF,TGTGCCAGCAGTTTTCGCGGCAGGGCAAAGGCGGCTTTCTTT
TRBV9,NA,TRBJ1-1,NA,CASSWRPDNTEAFF,TGTGCCAGCAGCTGGCGGCCAGATAACACTGAAGCTTTCTTT
TRBV15,many,TRBJ1-2,NA,CATSRDRNYGYTF,TGTGCCACCAGCAGGGACAGAAACTATGGCTACACCTTC
TRBV11-2,few,TRBJ2-1,NA,CASRSGWSSYNEQFF,TGTGCCAGCAGATCAGGGTGGAGCTCCTACAATGAGCAGTTCTTC
TRBV5-1,NA,TRBJ2-4,NA,CASSLGRHQDIQYF,TGCGCCAGCAGCTTGGGGCGCCATCAAGACATTCAGTACTTC
TRBV25-1,NA,TRBJ2-3,TRBD2,CASSVSAGGSDTQYF,TGTGCCAGCAGTGTGTCAGCGGGGGGTTCAGATACGCAGTATTTT
TRBV6-6,NA,TRBJ1-6,NA,CASSYPNRDSPLHF,TGTGCCAGCAGTTACCCAAACAGGGACTCACCCCTCCACTTT
TRBV5-5,NA,TRBJ2-3,TRBD2,CASRAGRGLAGTDTQYF,TGTGCCAGCAGGGCGGGGAGGGGACTAGCGGGCACAGATACGCAGTATTTT
TRBV7-2,NA,TRBJ2-1,TRBD2,CASSPSGNNYNEQFF,TGTGCCAGCAGCCCTAGCGGGAATAACTACAATGAGCAGTTCTTC
TRBV7-2,few,TRBJ1-1,NA,CASSSASLQAFF,TGTGCCAGCAGCTCGGCCTCACTTCAAGCTTTCTTT
TRBV6-5,NA,TRBJ2-7,TRBD2,CASTPQWTSYEQYF,TGTGCCAGCACCCCGCAATGGACTAGCTACGAGCAGTACTTC
TRBV4-1,few,TRBJ2-1,NA,CASSQEIRLWGELFF,TGCGCCAGCAGCCAAGAGATCCGGTTATGGGGGGAGTTGTTCTTC
TRBV12-3/TRBV12-4,few,TRBJ1-5,NA,CASTQAAGRNQPQHF,TGTGCCAGCACCCAGGCGGCAGGACGCAATCAGCCCCAGCATTTT
TRBV5-1,many,TRBJ1-1,NA,CASSSETWDTEAFF,TGCGCCAGCAGCTCAGAAACCTGGGACACTGAAGCTTTCTTT
TRBV7-9,few,TRBJ2-1,NA,CASSLETRYNEQFF,TGTGCCAGCAGCTTAGAAACGAGGTACAATGAGCAGTTCTTC
TRBV12-3/TRBV12-4,few,TRBJ2-7,TRBD1,CASSFSTGASYEQYF,TGTGCCAGCAGTTTTTCGACAGGGGCCTCCTACGAGCAGTACTTC
TRBV7-9,NA,TRBJ1-1,TRBD1,CASSQTGQGAEAFF,TGTGCCAGCAGCCAGACGGGACAGGGAGCTGAAGCTTTCTTT
TRBV6-6,NA,TRBJ1-2,NA,CASSLTQGSRYGYTF,TGTGCCAGCAGTTTAACCCAGGGATCCCGCTATGGCTACACCTTC